A single sample gave rise to the 17 T cell receptor beta chains below, sequenced in a study of neurological immune-mediated disorders. A single record per CDR3 protein comes from TCRdb applying MiXCR to the 5' RACE reads. The top ten hold 3.5% to 4.5% of the sample, which has some 41,000 distinct CDR3 sequences, approximately 14% seen once. Sequencing was carried out using CD4+ T cells from blood. These receptors came from a woman aged 55 to 70 with HTLV-1-associated myelopathy (HAM/TSP).

This clonotype was picked up many times. The rearrangement uses TRBV12-3 or TRBV12-4 and TRBJ2-1; 8 bases are a match to TRBD1. J lost 7 bases, V lost 6 bases, and 14 bases had no gene match. The CDR3 is made up of 16 amino acids. CDR3 sequence (DNA): TGTGCCAGCAGAGGACAGGGCTCCCTCTTAGTGAATGAGCAGTTCTTC. This sequence encodes CASRGQGSLLVNEQFF.

This clonotype was seen repeatedly, ten times or more. V gene TRBV6-5 combines with J gene TRBJ2-1; 10 bases map to TRBD2. The CDR3 totals 18 residues. J was trimmed by 3 bases and V by 4 bases; bases with no gene match: 12. Germline loops: CDR1 MNHEY, CDR2 SVGAGI. This CDR3 is CASSSLAGGTKNYNEQFF. DNA for the CDR3: TGTGCCAGCAGTTCCTTAGCGGGGGGCACAAAAAACTACAATGAGCAGTTCTTC.

The J gene is TRBJ2-2, the V gene TRBV5-1; TRBD2 aligns across 7 bases. Trimming took 5 bases from V and 0 from J; bases not matched to a gene: 10. Germline CDR1 and CDR2: SGHRS and YFSETQ. The CDR3 sequence is 17 residues long. Here the CDR3 DNA reads TGCGCCAGCAGTCACGTATGGCGGGGGACGAACACCGGGGAGCTGTTTTTT. It is translated as CASSHVWRGTNTGELFF.

This clonotype has a count of ten or more. The chain is built from TRBV20-1 and TRBJ2-5; D could derive from TRBD1 or TRBD2 (5 bases each). This CDR3 comprises 11 residues. Trimming stripped 0 bases from V and 13 bases from J, with 12 bases between. Germline CDR1 and CDR2: DFQATT and SNEGSKA (reference sequence). The CDR3 sequence is CSARDRGAPYF. The DNA for the CDR3 is TGCAGTGCTAGAGATAGAGGGGCCCCGTACTTC.

The rearrangement links TRBV4-2 to TRBJ2-3; D gene unclear. The CDR3 runs to 14 residues. Germline V gene lookup returns CDR1 LGHNA and CDR2 YNFKEQ. The V end was cut by 0 bases, the J end by 1 base, with 5 bases between. The CDR3 bases are TGTGCCAGCAGCCAAGATTGGCGCACAGATACGCAGTATTTT. Residues: CASSQDWRTDTQYF.

This clonotype was detected many times. The chain joins TRBV5-1 to TRBJ2-1; D not resolved. CDR1 and CDR2 (germline): SGHRS, YFSETQ. Trimming took off 4 bases at V and 0 bases at J, with 11 bases between the two ends. The CDR3 extends over 15 amino acids. The CDR3 bases are TGCGCCAGCAGCCCACAGTGGAGCTCCTACAATGAGCAGTTCTTC. Translating it yields CASSPQWSSYNEQFF.

This clonotype was seen at least ten times. This chain joins TRBV5-5 and TRBJ2-1; 8 bases agree with TRBD2. Germline-derived CDR1 and CDR2 are SGHKS and YYEKEE (reference sequence). Trimming took 3 bases from V and 4 from J; bases not matched to a gene: 12. This CDR3 spans 17 amino acids. The CDR3 coding sequence is TGTGCCAGCAGCTACGGACTAGCTGGGGGGAATTACAATGAGCAGTTCTTC. Protein: CASSYGLAGGNYNEQFF.

This clonotype was seen many times. V usage is TRBV3-1 and J usage is TRBJ2-5, with 11 bases lining up with TRBD2. The germline CDR1 and CDR2 sequences are LGHDT and YNNKEL (reference sequence). V dropped 2 bases and J dropped 2; count of bases not matched to a gene: 4. The CDR3 has 16 amino acids. The CDR3 DNA follows: TGTGCCAGCAGCCAACCCTCTAGCGGGGGGCAAGAGACCCAGTACTTC. It is translated as CASSQPSSGGQETQYF.

This clonotype occurred many times. The rearrangement links TRBV12-3 or TRBV12-4 to TRBJ2-5, with 7 positions matching TRBD1. The CDR3 contains 15 residues. The J segment lost 10 bases and the V segment lost 5 bases, leaving 16 bases of the junction unmatched. The CDR3 DNA reads as TGTGCCAGCAGTACTGGGACAGTCGGACTTGGGGTCCAGTACTTC. Protein product: CASSTGTVGLGVQYF.

In this sample, this clonotype turned up many times. This sequence joins TRBV5-1 and TRBJ2-1; D perhaps matches TRBD2 (5 bases). V gave up 0 bases and J gave up 3 bases, with 13 bases separating them. Germline V lookup: CDR1 SGHRS, CDR2 YFSETQ. This CDR3 has 16 residues. For the CDR3, the DNA is TGCGCCAGCAGCTTGGCCCCACTAGAAATCTACAATGAGCAGTTCTTC. Encoded protein: CASSLAPLEIYNEQFF.

This clonotype was found many times. The V call is TRBV20-1, the J call TRBJ2-7, with 8 bases fitting TRBD2. Germline loops: CDR1 DFQATT, CDR2 SNEGSKA (reference sequence). Unmatched junction bases numbered 7, after V lost 6 bases and J lost 3 bases. CDR3 size: 13 residues. Written as DNA, the CDR3 is TGCAGTGCCGGGGGGGCGGCGGGCTACGAGCAGTACTTC. It yields the protein CSAGGAAGYEQYF.

This clonotype was picked up many times. The V and J genes are TRBV20-1 and TRBJ1-1, with 7 bases fitting TRBD1. In germline, CDR1 is DFQATT, CDR2 SNEGSKA (reference sequence). The CDR3 spans 11 residues. V lost 4 bases and J lost 7; bases outside the gene matches: 3. This CDR3 reads CSAMNRGEAFF. The CDR3 DNA reads as TGCAGTGCTATGAACAGGGGTGAAGCTTTCTTT.

This clonotype has a count of ten or more. This chain connects TRBV7-2 to TRBJ1-1, with 8 bases matching TRBD1. This CDR3 has 15 residues. From germline, CDR1 is SGHTA and CDR2 FQGNSA. The trim removed 3 bases at V and 6 bases at J, leaving 9 bases unmatched. The CDR3 DNA reads as TGTGCCAGCAGCTTTCCTAGACGGACAGGGTCTGAAGCTTTCTTT. Protein: CASSFPRRTGSEAFF.

Remarks on this clonotype: Here the CDR3 omits its conserved ending phenylalanine or tryptophan, so a read error is the likely source. V and J are TRBV10-3 and TRBJ1-2, with 8 bases fitting TRBD1. V trimming: 6 bases; J trimming: 4 bases; junction bases outside the gene matches: 4. The germline gives CDR1 ENHRY, CDR2 SYGVKD. The CDR3 is 13 residues long. The CDR3 protein is CAISTGTGYGYTI. CDR3 DNA sequence: TGTGCCATCAGCACCGGGACAGGCTATGGCTACACCATC.

The V and J genes are TRBV11-3 and TRBJ1-5, with 10 bases aligning to TRBD1. CDR3 size: 18 residues. The J segment lost 6 bases and the V segment lost 1 base, leaving 12 bases of the junction unmatched. CDR1 is SGHNT, CDR2 YENEEA, per germline. The CDR3 here is CASSLVWRPGQGRQPQHF. CDR3 coding DNA: TGTGCCAGCAGCTTAGTTTGGAGACCGGGACAGGGGCGTCAGCCCCAGCATTTT.

At least ten counts were recorded for this clonotype. The chain recombines TRBV5-1 with TRBJ1-4; D perhaps matches TRBD1 (5 bases). Trimming took off 1 base at V and 2 bases at J, with 6 bases between the two ends. The CDR3 consists of 14 residues. Germline assignment: CDR1 SGHRS and CDR2 YFSETQ. In DNA, the CDR3 is TGCGCCAGCAGCTTGTCAGGGACTAATGAAAAACTGTTTTTT. Amino acid sequence: CASSLSGTNEKLFF.

This clonotype was found many times. The chain is built from TRBV6-2 or TRBV6-3 and TRBJ1-5, with D perhaps matching TRBD1 (5 bases). The CDR3 extends over 15 amino acids. CDR1 is MNHEY and CDR2 is SVGEGT in the germline V gene. The V end was cut by 7 bases, the J end by 2 bases, with 15 bases between. The CDR3 nucleotides are TGTGCCAGCAACTACGGGGCGATGGGCAATCAGCCCCAGCATTTT. Its protein is CASNYGAMGNQPQHF.